This T cell receptor (beta chain) was captured by sequencing in a study of T cell clones after liver transplantation. Study information: Apart from three HCV-positive recipients, transplants were for non-autoimmune, non-viral reasons.

Sequencing was performed with immunoSEQ multiplex PCR; in TCRdb, only in-frame clones are kept and a portion is missing. The profile shows tens of thousands of clones, roughly nine tenths of them singletons. Sorting of unstimulated PBMCs yielded separate CD3+CD4+ and CD3+CD8+ fractions. Germline CDR1 and CDR2: MDHEN and SYDVKM. J was trimmed by 4 bases and V by 3 bases; bases with no gene match: 5. The CDR3 is 15 amino acids. This chain links TRBV28 with TRBJ2-1, with TRBD2 identical over 8 bases. This receptor was obtained from a human patient who received a liver transplant. Certain T cells may be donor cells from the graft. The source was CD8+ T cells from blood, collected 12 months after liver transplant. CDR3 sequence: CASSLAAGVYNEQFF. DNA of the CDR3: TGTGCCAGCAGTTTGGCAGCGGGAGTTTACAATGAGCAGTTCTTC.